This TCR beta chain was observed in a study of blood T cell repertoires in COVID-19 (dated by TCRdb to the early 2020s). About the study as a whole: The collaborator samples originated in the United States, Italy and Spain and spanned the acute and convalescent phases of COVID-19. The material from the prospective study consisted of cDNA or gDNA derived from T cells, B-cell-depleted T cells, or PBMCs. Deeply sampled blood TCRbeta repertoires from subjects exposed to, actively infected with, or recovered from COVID-19 were included in the dataset. The repertoires were released in a freely available public database meant as a resource for research on the immune response to SARS-CoV-2. The samples were drawn from the first 160 participants of the ongoing ImmuneRACE study and from roughly 1,300 subjects provided by 6 global collaborators. A de-identified subject ID, COVID-19 status, age in years and sex were almost always included in the sample metadata. Where HLA class I and class II types were available, the types were taken from metadata supplied by the sample provider, not from assay-based typing.

About this clone itself: Its antigen remains undetermined. No much larger clonotype is one base removed from it; base qualities were not supplied.

Collaborating institutions collected whole blood in K2EDTA tubes following their own protocols. Collaborator samples were shipped for TCRbeta analysis as frozen whole blood, isolated PBMCs, or DNA extracted from either sample type. TCRbeta CDR3 regions were amplified from genomic DNA by means of the immunoSEQ Assay, a bias-controlled multiplex PCR. The original methods were these. The number of nucleated cells in each sample was estimated from the amplification of reference gene primers within the assay. To quantify the absolute abundance of each unique TCRbeta CDR3 rearrangement, sequence reads were collapsed and filtered. Productive Simpson clonality was computed per sample as the square root of Simpson's diversity index over productive rearrangements. TCRdb obtained this table from immuneACCESS and retained in-frame rearrangements with V and J assigned. These tables miss some clones; where compared with another copy, unresolved V genes account for less than half of the shortfall, and the remainder is unexplained. Clone size and the V and J calls come from that table; the DNA yielded D and trimming. The sample table lists around 68,000 clones, roughly 91% of them with a count of one. The ten largest clonotypes hold under 7% of the sample.

What the research found in general, with its limitations: The quantity of clinical and demographic metadata differed by source and by participant and was supplied without curation.

Sequenced: peripheral blood. This sequence was found in a man aged 50-60 years with active COVID-19.

The DNA sequence is TGTGCCTGGAGTGTAATAGCGGGACCCACAGATACGCAGTATTTT. Translated, this gives CAWSVIAGPTDTQYF. The V and J segments used are TRBV30 and TRBJ2-3, with 8 bases matching TRBD2. According to the germline V gene (reference sequence), CDR1 reads GTSNPN and CDR2 reads SVGIG. The CDR3 starts with the cysteine, ends with the phenylalanine, and has 15 residues. The only DNA kept is the CDR3, 45 bases in frame from the first base. Clipping removes 0 bases from V and 2 bases from J, with 4 as the unmatched junction base count.